These 24 T cell receptor beta chains were sequenced from one sample in a study of cytotoxic CD8 clonotypes in ibrutinib-treated CLL. Only in-frame clones appear in the TCRdb table, and some are missing; sequencing was by immunoSEQ multiplex PCR. The table has 300,000 to 400,000 clones, 67% seen once. Sequencing used PBMCs, obtained after 36 months of ibrutinib treatment. The receptor set was obtained from a human donor with chronic lymphocytic leukemia.

This clone was seen once. The chain joins TRBV6-1 to TRBJ1-5; D gene ambiguous. Germline V gene sequence: CDR1 MNHNS, CDR2 SASEGT. V was cut by 5 bases and J by 6 bases, with 11 bases left in between. The length of the CDR3 is 13 residues. The CDR3 DNA sequence: TGTGCCAGCAGTCCCGGGTTGGCTCAGCCCCAGCATTTT. It specifies CASSPGLAQPQHF.

J is TRBJ2-3 and V is TRBV28; tentatively, D is TRBD1 (5 bases). Trimming removed 8 bases at V and 6 bases at J, with 18 bases between. The CDR3 sequence is 14 residues long. The V gene's germline CDR1 is MDHEN and CDR2 SYDVKM. CDR3 in amino acids: CASGLGAEGDTQYF. The CDR3 nucleotides are TGTGCCAGCGGGCTAGGGGCGGAAGGGGATACGCAGTATTTT.

This sequence joins TRBV18 and TRBJ1-1; 8 bases line up with TRBD1. The CDR3 runs to 14 residues. Germline CDR1 KGHSH, CDR2 LQKENI. The junction had 2 bases not matched to a gene; V was cut back by 2 bases and J by 3 bases. CDR3 DNA sequence: TGTGCCAGCTCACCAGGACAGGGATACACTGAAGCTTTCTTT. It codes for CASSPGQGYTEAFF.

This chain connects TRBV4-1 to TRBJ1-2; D is unresolved. Trimming took 0 bases from V and 3 from J, leaving 20 bases between them. The germline V gene encodes CDR1 MGHRA and CDR2 YSYEKL. This CDR3 contains 18 residues. The CDR3 spells CASSQDRLRVGPYYGYTF. In nucleotides, the CDR3 is TGCGCCAGCAGCCAAGATAGGCTTCGGGTCGGCCCCTACTATGGCTACACCTTC.

This clone was seen only once. The chain is built from TRBV23-1 and TRBJ2-5, with a weak D call TRBD2 (6 bases). TRBV23-1 counts as an open reading frame of uncertain function. The length of the CDR3 is 13 residues. V lost 3 bases and J 5 bases, leaving 10 bases between the germline ends. CDR3: CASSHGGLETQYF. CDR3 bases: TGCGCCAGCAGTCATGGAGGGTTGGAGACCCAGTACTTC.

The chain has TRBV27 and TRBJ2-1; 12 nucleotides line up with TRBD2. V trimming: 7 bases; J trimming: 4 bases; junction bases outside the gene matches: 2. CDR3 length equals 14 residues. The germline CDR1 and CDR2 sequences are MNHEY and SMNVEV (reference sequence). CDR3 loop: CASKLAGGYNEQFF. The CDR3, as DNA: TGTGCCAGCAAACTAGCGGGAGGTTACAATGAGCAGTTCTTC.

The V gene is TRBV5-6, the J gene TRBJ1-2; D perhaps matches TRBD1 (5 bases). The germline V and J ends were trimmed by 1 base and 4 bases, with 17 bases remaining between them. The CDR3 runs 16 residues. Germline V gene lookup returns CDR1 SGHDT and CDR2 YYEEEE. The CDR3 is CASSLFIWGGAYGYTF. The CDR3 nucleotides read TGTGCCAGCAGCTTGTTCATCTGGGGGGGAGCCTATGGCTACACCTTC.

V and J are TRBV2 and TRBJ2-1; TRBD2 might be the D (6 bases). Trimming stripped 4 bases from V and 2 bases from J, with 6 bases between. The CDR3 totals 13 residues. Germline CDR1 SNHLY, CDR2 FYNNEI. As DNA, the CDR3 is TGTGCCAGCAGTGGGACTACCTACAATGAGCAGTTCTTC. Translation: CASSGTTYNEQFF. Drawing the rest from reference TRBV2 and TRBJ2-1, the complete variable domain is EPEVTQTPSHQVTQMGQEVILRCVPISNHLYFYWYRQILGQKVEFLVSFYNNEISEKSEIFDDQFSVERPDGSNFTLKIRSTKLEDSAMYFCASSGTTYNEQFFGPGTRLTVL.

The chain carries TRBV5-1 and TRBJ1-4, with D possibly matching TRBD1 (6 bases). The germline CDR1 and CDR2 sequences are SGHRS and YFSETQ. Trimming took 4 bases from V and 0 from J, leaving 13 bases between them. CDR3 size: 16 residues. The CDR3, as DNA: TGCGCCAGCAGCAACCCAGGACAGACAACTAATGAAAAACTGTTTTTT. Protein sequence: CASSNPGQTTNEKLFF.

This chain links TRBV10-3 with TRBJ2-5, with 10 bases identical to TRBD1. The CDR3 spans 15 residues. The V segment lost 3 bases and the J segment 5 bases; nucleotides outside the gene matches: 6. Germline lookup yields CDR1 ENHRY and CDR2 SYGVKD. For the CDR3, the DNA is TGTGCCATCAGTGAAAACCGGGACAGGGGTGAGACCCAGTACTTC. Its protein is CAISENRDRGETQYF.

The chain employs TRBV13 and TRBJ1-2, with D unresolved. The CDR3 totals 14 residues. Looked up from germline, CDR1 is PRHDT and CDR2 is FYEKMQ (reference sequence). The V and J ends lost 3 bases and 5 bases respectively, with 13 bases between them. The CDR3 DNA reads as TGTGCCAGCAGCTTGGGTTCTACGGGGTATGGCTACACCTTC. Translated: CASSLGSTGYGYTF.

The rearrangement links TRBV6-1 to TRBJ2-7; D is unclear. Germline V lookup: CDR1 MNHNS, CDR2 SASEGT. Trimming pared 2 bases from V and 2 bases from J, leaving 7 bases between. The CDR3 runs 13 residues. CDR3 in amino acids: CASSEWDPYEQYF. The CDR3 coding sequence is TGTGCCAGCAGTGAATGGGATCCCTACGAGCAGTACTTC.

The gene calls are TRBV27 and TRBJ1-5; a weak D match, TRBD1 (6 bases). Trimming pared 5 bases from V and 7 bases from J, leaving 18 bases between. Germline values: CDR1 MNHEY, CDR2 SMNVEV (reference sequence). This CDR3 comprises 15 residues. CDR3 residues: CASSPLGHGGQPQHF. CDR3 DNA: TGTGCCAGCAGTCCCCTCGGACACGGGGGCCAGCCCCAGCATTTT.

The chain recombines TRBV20-1 with TRBJ1-2; D unresolved. Trimming shortened V by 3 bases and J by 8 bases, and 10 bases separated the two germline ends. The CDR3 is 11 residues long. Germline V gives CDR1 DFQATT, CDR2 SNEGSKA (reference sequence). CDR3: CSASGSRGYTF. For the CDR3, the DNA is TGCAGTGCTAGTGGGTCAAGGGGCTACACCTTC.

V usage is TRBV12-5 and J usage is TRBJ2-7; 7 nucleotides agree with TRBD1. V lost 1 base and J lost 6; bases outside the gene matches: 0. The germline CDR1 and CDR2 sequences are LGHNT and FRNRAP. There are 12 residues in the CDR3. This CDR3 is CASGLGDSEQYF. The CDR3, as DNA: TGTGCTAGTGGTTTGGGGGACAGCGAGCAGTACTTC.

In this sample, this clone turned up a few times. The sample has other DNA sequences that encode this CDR3 too. The chain employs TRBV27 and TRBJ2-6; D is undetermined. Trimming removed 2 bases from V and 2 bases from J, with 1 base in between. The germline CDR1 and CDR2 sequences are MNHEY and SMNVEV (reference sequence). This CDR3 region has 13 residues. CDR3 bases: TGTGCCAGCAGTTTAGCTGGGGCCAACGTCCTGACTTTC. This gives the protein CASSLAGANVLTF.

The V gene is TRBV19, the J gene TRBJ1-2; a possible D gene is TRBD1 (6 bases). Trimming took off 3 bases at V and 0 bases at J, with 8 bases between the two ends. CDR1 and CDR2 from the germline V gene are LNHDA and SQIVND (reference sequence). The CDR3 length is 14 residues. The CDR3 region is CASSIHRANYGYTF. CDR3 nucleotides: TGTGCCAGTAGTATTCACAGGGCTAACTATGGCTACACCTTC.

This sequence joins TRBV7-2 and TRBJ2-7; D is undetermined. This CDR3 is built from 13 residues. V lost 5 bases and J lost 4, with 12 bases in between. The V gene's germline CDR1 is SGHTA and CDR2 FQGNSA. CDR3 sequence reads: CASSVEQSYEQYF. Written as DNA, the CDR3 is TGTGCCAGCAGCGTGGAACAGAGTTACGAGCAGTACTTC.

This chain joins TRBV12-5 and TRBJ2-1, with D maybe TRBD2 (5 bases). The CDR3 runs 14 residues. In germline, CDR1 is LGHNT, CDR2 FRNRAP. Trimming cost V 3 bases and J 3 bases, with 9 bases left between them. The CDR3 DNA reads as TGTGCTAGTGGTTTTGAGGGAATCTACAATGAGCAGTTCTTC. Translated: CASGFEGIYNEQFF.

The chain uses TRBV29-1 and TRBJ1-2, with D possibly matching TRBD1 (5 bases). The CDR3 spans 11 residues. Trimming stripped 8 bases from V and 7 bases from J, with 14 bases between. The germline V gene encodes CDR1 SQVTM and CDR2 ANQGSEA. In DNA form, the CDR3 reads TGCAGCCTCAGGGACTTGAGTGGCTACACCTTC. It translates to CSLRDLSGYTF. Supplemented by reference TRBV29-1 and TRBJ1-2, the full variable domain reads SAVISQKPSRDICQRGTSLTIQCQVDSQVTMMFWYRQQPGQSLTLIATANQGSEATYESGFVIDKFPISRPNLTFSTLTVSNMSPEDSSIYLCSLRDLSGYTFGSGTRLTVV.

The chain recombines TRBV29-1 with TRBJ2-7; TRBD1 aligns across 8 bases. The CDR3 consists of 13 residues. The V gene end was trimmed by 6 bases and the J gene end by 4 bases; junction bases not matched to a gene: 8. Germline loops: CDR1 SQVTM, CDR2 ANQGSEA. CDR3 region: CSVIGQGSYEQYF. CDR3 in DNA: TGCAGCGTGATTGGACAGGGCTCATACGAGCAGTACTTC.

This chain links TRBV9 with TRBJ1-2, with 7 bases that match TRBD1. V lost 3 bases to trimming and J lost 3 bases; unmatched junction nucleotides: 17. The CDR3 runs 18 residues. Germline V CDR1 and CDR2: SGDLS, YYNGEE. The CDR3 DNA reads TGTGCCAGCAGCGATAGATTAAGGGGGCGCAGTTTCGACTATGGCTACACCTTC. Its protein product is CASSDRLRGRSFDYGYTF.

The chain employs TRBV5-4 and TRBJ2-7; 7 bases line up with TRBD1. The CDR3 length is 14 residues. Looked up from germline, CDR1 is SGHNT and CDR2 is YYREEE (reference sequence). The J segment lost 1 base and the V segment lost 2 bases, leaving 3 bases of the junction unmatched. CDR3 DNA sequence: TGTGCCAGCAGCTTAGGGGGCAAATCCTACGAGCAGTACTTC. Protein sequence: CASSLGGKSYEQYF.

The chain employs TRBV27 and TRBJ2-1, with D perhaps matching TRBD2 (5 bases). In germline, CDR1 is MNHEY, CDR2 SMNVEV (reference sequence). V was clipped by 6 bases and J by 1 base, with 13 bases between them. The CDR3 spans 15 residues. The CDR3 loop is CASRTGWGSYNEQFF. The CDR3 coding sequence is TGTGCCAGCAGAACGGGGTGGGGTTCCTACAATGAGCAGTTCTTC.